These 7 T cell receptor beta chains were sequenced from one sample in a study of blood T cell repertoires in COVID-19. The protocol was immunoSEQ multiplex PCR, while the TCRdb copy is restricted to in-frame clones and leaves out a portion. The table has roughly 310,000 clones, approximately 90% seen once; the top ten hold approximately 8.8%. The sample consisted of PBMCs or T cells enriched from blood (not recorded which). The receptors were sampled from a woman between 40 and 55 years old who had recovered from COVID-19.

CDR3 DNA: TGTGCCTGGAGTGTACTTGAGTCGGACACCATATATTTT. Its translation: CAWSVLESDTIYF. The V call is TRBV30, the J call TRBJ1-3; D ambiguous. From germline, CDR1 is GTSNPN and CDR2 SVGIG (reference sequence). Trimming shortened V by 0 bases and J by 8 bases, and 11 bases separated the two germline ends. The CDR3 has 13 residues.

The rearrangement uses TRBV5-4 and TRBJ1-1; D not resolved. CDR3 size: 12 residues. Trimming removed 10 bases at V and 5 bases at J, with 15 bases between. CDR1 is SGHNT and CDR2 is YYREEE in the germline V gene (reference sequence). The CDR3 reads CASGVPSTEAFF. The CDR3 region has the DNA TGTGCCTCCGGGGTTCCTTCGACTGAAGCTTTCTTT.

This chain links TRBV11-2 with TRBJ1-3; D is undetermined. This CDR3 contains 13 residues. Germline values: CDR1 SGHAT, CDR2 FQNNGV. V lost 5 bases to trimming and J lost 4 bases, with 9 bases between them. The CDR3 coding sequence is TGTGCCAGCAGCCCCGTTATCGGAAACACCATATATTTT. This codes for CASSPVIGNTIYF. Using reference TRBV11-2 and TRBJ1-3 for the parts outside the CDR3, the full variable domain is EAGVAQSPRYKIIEKRQSVAFWCNPISGHATLYWYQQILGQGPKLLIQFQNNGVVDDSQLPKDRFSAERLKGVDSTLKIQPAKLEDSAVYLCASSPVIGNTIYFGEGSWLTVV.

The chain is built from TRBV7-3 and TRBJ1-5, with D possibly TRBD1 on 5 matching bases. The V end lost 2 bases, the J end lost 7 bases, and 9 bases lay between the germline ends. CDR3 size: 13 residues. Germline V gene data show CDR1 as SGHTA and CDR2 as FQGTGA. DNA for the CDR3: TGTGCCAGCAGCTTATTCCCAGGGCAGCCCCAGCATTTT. It specifies CASSLFPGQPQHF.

V and J are TRBV18 and TRBJ1-5, with 8 nucleotides matching TRBD1. CDR1 is KGHSH and CDR2 is LQKENI in the germline V gene. The V segment lost 3 bases and the J segment 0 bases; nucleotides outside the gene matches: 1. This CDR3 comprises 15 residues. This chain's CDR3 is CASSPTGVSNQPQHF. The CDR3 region has the DNA TGTGCCAGCTCACCGACAGGGGTTAGCAATCAGCCCCAGCATTTT.

By its share, this clone is medium-sized. This chain connects TRBV9 to TRBJ2-5, with D tentatively TRBD2 (5 bases). The CDR3 is 13 amino acids. Germline CDR1 reads SGDLS; CDR2 reads YYNGEE. The ends were cut back, 3 bases at V and 9 bases at J, with 15 bases in the middle. The CDR3 sequence is CASSASGYGAQYF. The CDR3 DNA is TGTGCCAGCAGCGCCAGCGGTTACGGGGCCCAGTACTTC.

The J gene is TRBJ1-1, the V gene TRBV18; D is unresolved. Trimming pared 6 bases from V and 0 bases from J, leaving 5 bases between. Germline lookup yields CDR1 KGHSH and CDR2 LQKENI. There are 12 residues in the CDR3. The CDR3 DNA follows: TGTGCCAGCTCGAACATGAACACTGAAGCTTTCTTT. Translating it yields CASSNMNTEAFF.